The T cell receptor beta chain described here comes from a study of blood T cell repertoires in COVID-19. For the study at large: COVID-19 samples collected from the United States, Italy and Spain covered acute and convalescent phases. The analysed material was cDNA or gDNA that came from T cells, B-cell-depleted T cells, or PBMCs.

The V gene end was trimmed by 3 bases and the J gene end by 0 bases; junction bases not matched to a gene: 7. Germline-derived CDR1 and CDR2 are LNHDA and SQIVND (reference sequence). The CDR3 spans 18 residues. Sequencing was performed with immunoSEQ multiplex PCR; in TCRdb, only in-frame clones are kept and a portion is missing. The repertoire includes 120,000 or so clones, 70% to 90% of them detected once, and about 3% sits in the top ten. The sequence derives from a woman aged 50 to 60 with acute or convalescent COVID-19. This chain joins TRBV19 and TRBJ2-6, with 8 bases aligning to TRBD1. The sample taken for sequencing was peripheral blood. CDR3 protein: CASSMPRQGRSGANVLTF. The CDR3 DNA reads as TGTGCCAGTAGTATGCCGAGACAGGGGCGCTCTGGGGCCAACGTCCTGACTTTC.